Listed here are 11 T cell receptor beta chains from one sample, sequenced in a study of STAT5B mutations in CD4+ large granular lymphocyte leukemia. Sequenced by immunoSEQ multiplex PCR; TCRdb stores in-frame clones only, minus some. In the table there are tens of thousands of clones, 81% of which are singletons. Material: CD4+ T cells from blood buffy coats. Receptors were obtained from a human donor in good health.

The rearrangement links TRBV9 to TRBJ2-1, with 11 bases fitting TRBD2. The V and J ends lost 0 bases and 9 bases, in that order; junction bases with no gene match: 11. The germline CDR1 and CDR2 sequences are SGDLS and YYNGEE. The CDR3 is 17 residues long. CDR3 DNA: TGTGCCAGCAGCGTAGAAACGACTAGCGGGGCCACCGGTGAGCAGTTCTTC. This encodes CASSVETTSGATGEQFF. Full variable domain (rest looked up from reference TRBV9 and TRBJ2-1): DSGVTQTPKHLITATGQRVTLRCSPRSGDLSVYWYQQSLDQGLQFLIQYYNGEERAKGNILERFSAQQFPDLHSELNLSSLELGDSALYFCASSVETTSGATGEQFFGPGTRLTVL.

The chain uses TRBV5-1 and TRBJ2-2, with a tentative D call TRBD1 (5 bases). Germline CDR1 is SGHRS and CDR2 is YFSETQ. Trimming took 3 bases from V and 3 from J, leaving 12 bases between them. CDR3 length equals 15 residues. The CDR3 nucleotides read TGCGCCAGCAGCTGGCAGGGCAGGGACACCGGGGAGCTGTTTTTT. Its translation is CASSWQGRDTGELFF.

This clone was detected a few times. This chain connects TRBV5-6 to TRBJ1-1; D is uncertain. The CDR3 length is 14 residues. The germline CDR1 and CDR2 sequences are SGHDT and YYEEEE. V was clipped by 4 bases and J by 0 bases, with 10 bases between them. For the CDR3, the DNA is TGTGCCAGCAGCCCCTCGACATTGAACACTGAAGCTTTCTTT. It codes for CASSPSTLNTEAFF. Variable domain in full (rest from reference TRBV5-6 and TRBJ1-1): DAGVTQSPTHLIKTRGQQVTLRCSPKSGHDTVSWYQQALGQGPQFIFQYYEEEERQRGNFPDRFSGHQFPNYSSELNVNALLLGDSALYLCASSPSTLNTEAFFGQGTRLTVV.

The gene calls are TRBV10-2 and TRBJ2-5, with 9 bases matching TRBD2. Germline-derived CDR1 and CDR2 are WSHSY and SAAADI. The CDR3 length is 14 residues. The V segment lost 2 bases and the J segment 4 bases; nucleotides outside the gene matches: 2. In nucleotides, the CDR3 is TGCGCCAGCAGTGAGGGACTAGCGAGAGAGACCCAGTACTTC. This gives the protein CASSEGLARETQYF.

A word on this clone: One end of the junction does not line up with germline, which may come from a read error. The rearrangement joins TRBV11-1 to TRBJ2-7; the D is unclear. This CDR3 comprises 13 residues. Germline lookup yields CDR1 SGHAT and CDR2 FQDESV (reference sequence). The CDR3: CASSFRFSYEPYF. DNA of the CDR3: TGTGCCAGCAGCTTCAGGTTCTCCTACGAGCCGTACTTC. Using reference TRBV11-1 and TRBJ2-7 for the parts outside the CDR3, the full variable domain is EAEVAQSPRYKITEKSQAVAFWCDPISGHATLYWYRQILGQGPELLVQFQDESVVDDSQLPKDRFSAERLKGVDSTLKIQPAELGDSAMYLCASSFRFSYEPYFGPGTRLTVT.

V and J are TRBV6-1 and TRBJ2-4; D gene uncertain. Trimming took 1 base from V and 6 from J, leaving 4 bases between them. The CDR3 has 12 amino acids. CDR1 and CDR2 (germline): MNHNS, SASEGT. DNA for the CDR3: TGTGCCAGCAGTGAAGGGGGAAACATTCAGTACTTC. This gives the protein CASSEGGNIQYF.

This chain joins TRBV11-1 and TRBJ2-1; perhaps TRBD2 as D (5 bases). In germline, CDR1 is SGHAT, CDR2 FQDESV (reference sequence). V was pared by 2 bases and J by 5 bases, with 7 bases between. The CDR3 runs to 13 residues. The CDR3 DNA reads TGTGCCAGCAGCTTAATGGGAGACAATGAGCAGTTCTTC. Translation: CASSLMGDNEQFF.

The chain couples TRBV7-9 to TRBJ1-2; D is perhaps TRBD1 (6 bases). Germline V gene data show CDR1 as SEHNR and CDR2 as FQNEAQ (reference sequence). V was cut by 3 bases and J by 4 bases, with 15 bases left in between. This CDR3 has 15 residues. The CDR3 DNA is TGTGCCAGCAGCTTTTCAAACAGGGAGGCCTATGGCTACACCTTC. Amino acids: CASSFSNREAYGYTF.

This sequence joins TRBV18 and TRBJ2-7; a possible D gene is TRBD2 (6 bases). V was shortened by 0 bases and J by 3 bases, with 18 bases between the two germline ends. Looked up from germline, CDR1 is KGHSH and CDR2 is LQKENI. The CDR3 length is 17 residues. In nucleotides, the CDR3 is TGTGCCAGCTCACCACCGGGGGTGCGCGGGGTGCTCTACGAGCAGTACTTC. This gives the protein CASSPPGVRGVLYEQYF.

The chain employs TRBV11-2 and TRBJ1-2; possible D gene TRBD1, 5 bases. The germline V gene encodes CDR1 SGHAT and CDR2 FQNNGV. This CDR3 region has 16 residues. V lost 1 base and J 8 bases, leaving 20 bases between the germline ends. CDR3 nucleotide sequence: TGTGCCAGCAGCTTAGGTATTGTCGGGCCGAGGGGAGGCTACACCTTC. Residues: CASSLGIVGPRGGYTF.

V usage is TRBV5-1 and J usage is TRBJ1-1; 11 bases match TRBD1. V lost 4 bases and J lost 6; bases outside the gene matches: 8. The V gene's germline CDR1 is SGHRS and CDR2 YFSETQ. There are 15 residues in the CDR3. The CDR3 nucleotides read TGCGCCAGCAGCCTGGGACAGGGGGTTTTCGCTGAAGCTTTCTTT. Residues: CASSLGQGVFAEAFF.